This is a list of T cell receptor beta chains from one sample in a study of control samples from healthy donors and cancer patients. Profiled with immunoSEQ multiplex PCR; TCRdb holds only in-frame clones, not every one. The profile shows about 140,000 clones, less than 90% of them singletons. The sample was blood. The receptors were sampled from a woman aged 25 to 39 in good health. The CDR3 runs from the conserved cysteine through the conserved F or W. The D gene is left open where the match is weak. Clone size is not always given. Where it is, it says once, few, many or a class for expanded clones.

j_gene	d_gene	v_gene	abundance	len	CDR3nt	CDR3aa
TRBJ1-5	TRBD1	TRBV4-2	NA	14	TGTGCCAGCAGCTGGGACAGGGGAAATCAGCCCCAGCATTTT	CASSWDRGNQPQHF
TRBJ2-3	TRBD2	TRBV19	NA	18	TGTGCCAGTAGACCTCGACTAGCGGGGGTTTTTGCCACAGATACGCAGTATTTT	CASRPRLAGVFATDTQYF
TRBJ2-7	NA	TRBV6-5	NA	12	TGTGCCAGCAGGGGGCTACTGAACGAGCAGTACTTC	CASRGLLNEQYF
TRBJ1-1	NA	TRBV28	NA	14	TGTGCCAGCAGCGTCTCCAGGGGGAACACTGAAGCTTTCTTT	CASSVSRGNTEAFF
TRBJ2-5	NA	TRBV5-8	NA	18	TGTGCCAGCAGCTTGGGTTCAGGGGCCGGGAGGACGAAAGAGACCCAGTACTTC	CASSLGSGAGRTKETQYF
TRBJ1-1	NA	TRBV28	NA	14	TGTGCCAGCAGTTTTACGGGGGGCGTAACTGAAGCTTTCTTT	CASSFTGGVTEAFF
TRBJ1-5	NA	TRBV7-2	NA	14	TGTGCCAGCAGCTTAGAGTCGGGGTATCAGCCCCAGCATTTT	CASSLESGYQPQHF
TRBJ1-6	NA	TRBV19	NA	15	TGTGCCAGTAGTGCGCGACAGAACAATAATTCACCCCTCCACTTT	CASSARQNNNSPLHF
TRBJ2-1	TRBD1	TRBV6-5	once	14	TGTGCCAGCAGTAGGGACAGGTGGAACAATGAGCAGTTCTTC	CASSRDRWNNEQFF
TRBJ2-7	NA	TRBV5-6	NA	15	TGTGCCAGCAGCTTGGACGATAATGCCATACGTACGGAGTACTTC	CASSLDDNAIRTEYF
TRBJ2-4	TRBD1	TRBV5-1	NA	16	TGCGCCAGCAGCCTGGGCCGTGAGGGGGCGAGAAACATTCAGTACTTC	CASSLGREGARNIQYF